What follows are 17 T cell receptor beta chains derived from one specimen sequenced in a study of early T cells in non-severe SARS-CoV-2 infection. In TCRdb, the 5' RACE reads were re-called with MiXCR into one record per CDR3 protein. The data show about 23,000 distinct CDR3 sequences, with more than 3.5% seen just once and about 7.8% held by the top ten. Source material: whole blood. These receptor sequences come from an adult who was a healthcare worker with PCR-confirmed SARS-CoV-2 infection or an uninfected control (not recorded which).

This clonotype was detected many times. The rearrangement uses TRBV6-6 and TRBJ2-5; TRBD2 matches 7 bases. The CDR3 length is 13 residues. Per germline, CDR1 MNHNY and CDR2 SVGAGI (reference sequence). The J segment lost 5 bases and the V segment lost 6 bases, leaving 6 bases of the junction unmatched. The CDR3 nucleotides read TGTGCCAGCAGCCGCGGGGGTTCGGAGACCCAGTACTTC. Translated: CASSRGGSETQYF.

There are many counts of this clonotype. The chain carries TRBV14 and TRBJ2-1, with 13 bases identical to TRBD2. The germline V gene has CDR1 SGHDN and CDR2 FVKESK. V lost 3 bases to trimming and J lost 5 bases; unmatched junction nucleotides: 4. The CDR3 covers 16 residues. CDR3 DNA: TGTGCCAGCAGCCACTTCACTAGCGGGGGGGACAATGAGCAGTTCTTC. It codes for CASSHFTSGGDNEQFF. Variable domain in full (rest from reference TRBV14 and TRBJ2-1): EAGVTQFPSHSVIEKGQTVTLRCDPISGHDNLYWYRRVMGKEIKFLLHFVKESKQDESGMPNNRFLAERTGGTYSTLKVQPAELEDSGVYFCASSHFTSGGDNEQFFGPGTRLTVL.

CDR3: CASSFSDATNEKLFF. In nucleotides, the CDR3 is TGTGCCAGCAGCTTCTCCGATGCAACTAATGAAAAACTGTTTTTT. The rearrangement uses TRBV7-9 and TRBJ1-4, with unresolved D. The CDR3 sequence is 15 residues long. V lost 3 bases and J lost 0, with 8 bases in between. Germline CDR1 SEHNR, CDR2 FQNEAQ (reference sequence).

The rearrangement joins TRBV5-6 to TRBJ2-1; D is ambiguous. The CDR3 contains 16 residues. V gave up 3 bases and J gave up 0 bases, with 13 bases separating them. In germline, CDR1 is SGHDT, CDR2 YYEEEE. CDR3 bases: TGTGCCAGCAGCTCCCTCATTTTCAACTCCTACAATGAGCAGTTCTTC. Amino acid sequence: CASSSLIFNSYNEQFF.

This clonotype appeared many times. V is TRBV29-1 and J is TRBJ2-1; D ambiguous. V lost 0 bases to trimming and J lost 8 bases, with 14 bases between them. The CDR3 spans 14 residues. Germline CDR1 and CDR2: SQVTM and ANQGSEA. CDR3 sequence: CSVEDVVMGDEQFF. In DNA, the CDR3 is TGCAGCGTTGAAGATGTAGTTATGGGCGATGAGCAGTTCTTC.

The chain has TRBV7-8 and TRBJ2-7, with 9 nucleotides matching TRBD1. The germline V gene encodes CDR1 SGHVS and CDR2 FQNEAQ. V lost 5 bases and J lost 2; bases outside the gene matches: 10. The CDR3 loop spans 16 amino acids. CDR3 nucleotide sequence: TGTGCCAGCAGCCCCTGGGGGACAGGGAGTCCCTACGAGCAGTACTTC. This translates into CASSPWGTGSPYEQYF.

This clonotype is large. This rearrangement joins TRBV6-1 to TRBJ2-7; perhaps TRBD2 as D (6 bases). The CDR3 is 15 amino acids. Trimming removed 0 bases at V and 6 bases at J, with 15 bases between. Per germline, CDR1 MNHNS and CDR2 SASEGT. The CDR3 protein is CASSEAGRDLVEQYF. CDR3 nucleotide sequence: TGTGCCAGCAGTGAAGCGGGGCGGGACTTGGTCGAGCAGTACTTC.

By proportion, this clonotype is medium-sized. The chain has TRBV6-2 or TRBV6-3 and TRBJ2-1; D call uncertain. Germline loops: CDR1 MNHEY, CDR2 SVGEGT. Trimming removed 8 bases from V and 4 bases from J, with 9 bases in between. The CDR3 length is 12 residues. The CDR3 DNA follows: TGTGCCAGCGCGACCCCTTACAATGAGCAGTTCTTC. Encoded protein: CASATPYNEQFF.

By share of the sample, this clonotype is medium-sized. This chain joins TRBV18 and TRBJ2-7, with D possibly matching TRBD2 (5 bases). Germline CDR1 is KGHSH and CDR2 is LQKENI. Trimming took off 1 base at V and 7 bases at J, with 11 bases between the two ends. CDR3 size: 13 residues. The CDR3 protein is CASSPLAPGEQYF. CDR3 in DNA: TGTGCCAGCTCACCACTGGCCCCGGGGGAGCAGTACTTC.

This rearrangement joins TRBV12-3 or TRBV12-4 to TRBJ1-2; D not certain. This CDR3 has 13 amino acids. Trimming pared 7 bases from V and 0 bases from J, leaving 9 bases between. In DNA, the CDR3 is TGTGCCAGCACCCCGGGAACTAACTATGGCTACACCTTC. Translating gives CASTPGTNYGYTF.

This clonotype was counted many times. The chain combines TRBV10-3 with TRBJ2-3; D may be TRBD2 (5 bases). The CDR3 has 15 amino acids. Germline V CDR1 and CDR2: ENHRY, SYGVKD. V shed 1 base and J shed 2 bases, with 10 bases lying between them. The CDR3 spells CAISELGSSTDTQYF. CDR3 coding DNA: TGTGCCATCAGTGAGTTGGGGAGTTCCACAGATACGCAGTATTTT.

Many counts were recorded for this clonotype. The chain carries TRBV28 and TRBJ1-5; no definite D call. Germline values: CDR1 MDHEN, CDR2 SYDVKM. The CDR3 loop spans 13 amino acids. Trimming stripped 5 bases from V and 5 bases from J, with 10 bases between. Here the CDR3 reads CASSPALYQPQHF. CDR3 coding DNA: TGTGCCAGCAGTCCCGCATTATATCAGCCCCAGCATTTT.

The J gene is TRBJ1-2, the V gene TRBV4-1; TRBD1 aligns across 10 bases. The CDR3 contains 16 residues. Germline CDR1 reads MGHRA; CDR2 reads YSYEKL. J was trimmed by 4 bases and V by 1 base; bases with no gene match: 6. CDR3 sequence reads: CASSQARDRGFYGYTF. Here the CDR3 DNA reads TGCGCCAGCAGCCAAGCAAGGGACAGGGGCTTCTATGGCTACACCTTC.

At least ten counts were recorded for this clonotype. The genes are TRBV4-2 and TRBJ2-3; maybe TRBD2 (6 bases). V lost 0 bases and J lost 2, with 12 bases in between. The germline CDR1 and CDR2 sequences are LGHNA and YNFKEQ. There are 16 residues in the CDR3. CDR3 sequence (DNA): TGTGCCAGCAGCCAAGATCGGGGGTCATACACAGATACGCAGTATTTT. Its translation: CASSQDRGSYTDTQYF.

This clonotype was counted ten times or more. The chain is built from TRBV6-2 or TRBV6-3 and TRBJ1-6, with D hard to call. The V end lost 6 bases, the J end lost 2 bases, and 17 bases lay between the germline ends. Germline V gives CDR1 MNHEY, CDR2 SVGEGT. The CDR3 loop spans 17 amino acids. As DNA, the CDR3 is TGTGCCAGCAGGCATAGGACCGTTGATGCCTATAATTCACCCCTCCACTTT. Encoded protein: CASRHRTVDAYNSPLHF.

This clonotype was counted ten times or more. The chain uses TRBV12-2 and TRBJ2-3; TRBD1, the D gene given by the table, was not confirmed from the DNA. TRBV12-2 is a listed pseudogene. CDR3 length: 14 amino acids. In nucleotides, the CDR3 is TGTGCAAGTCGCTCCCCCCGACTCGGGACCCCGCAGTATTTT. This codes for CASRSPRLGTPQYF.

This clonotype was counted ten times or more. This chain uses TRBV6-2 or TRBV6-3 with TRBJ2-7; maybe TRBD2 (6 bases). Looked up from germline, CDR1 is MNHEY and CDR2 is SVGEGT. The CDR3 contains 13 residues. Trimming removed 2 bases at V and 2 bases at J, with 7 bases between. The CDR3 DNA reads as TGTGCCAGCAGTTACGGAGGGACCTACGAGCAGTACTTC. Translated: CASSYGGTYEQYF.